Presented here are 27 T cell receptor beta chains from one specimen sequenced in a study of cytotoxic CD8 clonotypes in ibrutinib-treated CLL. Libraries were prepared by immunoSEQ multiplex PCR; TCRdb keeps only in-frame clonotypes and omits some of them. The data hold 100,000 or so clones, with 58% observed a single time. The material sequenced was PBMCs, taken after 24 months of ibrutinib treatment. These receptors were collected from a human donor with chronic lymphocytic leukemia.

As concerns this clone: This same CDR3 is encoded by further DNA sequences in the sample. The CDR3 coding sequence is TGCGCCAGCAGCTTGACAGGGAGCTCTGGAAACACCATATATTTT. Translated: CASSLTGSSGNTIYF. The chain couples TRBV5-1 to TRBJ1-3; tentatively, D is TRBD1 (6 bases). The V end was cut by 1 base, the J end by 0 bases, with 8 bases between. The CDR3 has 15 amino acids. CDR1 and CDR2 from the germline V gene are SGHRS and YFSETQ.

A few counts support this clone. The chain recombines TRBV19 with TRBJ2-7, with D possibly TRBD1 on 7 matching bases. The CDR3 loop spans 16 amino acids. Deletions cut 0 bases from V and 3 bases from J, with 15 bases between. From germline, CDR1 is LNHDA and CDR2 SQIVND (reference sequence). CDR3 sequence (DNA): TGTGCCAGTAGTATAGATGGATCCAGGGGGGTCTACGAGCAGTACTTC. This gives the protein CASSIDGSRGVYEQYF.

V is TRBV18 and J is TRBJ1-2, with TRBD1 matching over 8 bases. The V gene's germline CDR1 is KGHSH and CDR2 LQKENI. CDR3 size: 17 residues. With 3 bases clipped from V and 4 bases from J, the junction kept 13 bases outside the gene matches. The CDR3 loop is CASSPFGVGQGFYGYTF. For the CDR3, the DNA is TGTGCCAGCTCACCCTTCGGCGTTGGACAGGGCTTCTATGGCTACACCTTC.

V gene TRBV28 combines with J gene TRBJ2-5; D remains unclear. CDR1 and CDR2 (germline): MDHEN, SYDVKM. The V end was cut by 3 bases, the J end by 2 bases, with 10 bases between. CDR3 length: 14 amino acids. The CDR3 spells CASSLATRQETQYF. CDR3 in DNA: TGTGCCAGCAGTTTGGCCACCAGGCAAGAGACCCAGTACTTC.

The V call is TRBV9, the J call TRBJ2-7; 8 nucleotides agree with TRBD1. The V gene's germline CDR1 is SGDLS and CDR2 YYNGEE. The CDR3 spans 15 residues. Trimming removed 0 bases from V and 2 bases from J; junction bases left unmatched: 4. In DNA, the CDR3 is TGTGCCAGCAGCGTAGGGGACAGGCCCCCCTACGAGCAGTACTTC. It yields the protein CASSVGDRPPYEQYF.

The CDR3 sequence is CAISEVGEVDTGELFF. CDR3 nucleotide sequence: TGTGCCATCAGTGAGGTTGGGGAAGTGGACACCGGGGAGCTGTTTTTT. The chain combines TRBV10-3 with TRBJ2-2; D gene unclear. This CDR3 contains 16 residues. Trimming took off 2 bases at V and 3 bases at J, with 13 bases between the two ends. Germline V lookup: CDR1 ENHRY, CDR2 SYGVKD.

The CDR3 sequence: CASSDRGFTMNEQFF. The CDR3, as DNA: TGTGCCAGCAGCGACAGGGGGTTTACCATGAATGAGCAGTTCTTC. The J gene is TRBJ2-1, the V gene TRBV7-6; 9 bases line up with TRBD1. Looked up from germline, CDR1 is SGHVS and CDR2 is FNYEAQ. After removal of 5 bases from V and 7 bases from J, the junction contained 9 bases not matched to a gene. This CDR3 has 15 residues.

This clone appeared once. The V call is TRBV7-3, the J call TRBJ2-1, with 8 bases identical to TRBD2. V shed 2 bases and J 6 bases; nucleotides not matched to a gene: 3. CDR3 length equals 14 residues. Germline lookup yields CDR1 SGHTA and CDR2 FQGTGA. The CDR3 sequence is CASSLAGGTNEQFF. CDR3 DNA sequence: TGTGCCAGCAGCTTAGCGGGGGGCACCAATGAGCAGTTCTTC.

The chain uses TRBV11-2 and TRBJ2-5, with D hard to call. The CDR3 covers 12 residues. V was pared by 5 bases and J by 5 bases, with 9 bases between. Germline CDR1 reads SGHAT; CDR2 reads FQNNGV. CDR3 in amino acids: CASSQMGETQYF. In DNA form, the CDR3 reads TGTGCCAGCAGCCAAATGGGGGAGACCCAGTACTTC. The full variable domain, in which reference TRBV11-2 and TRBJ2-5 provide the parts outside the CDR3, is EAGVAQSPRYKIIEKRQSVAFWCNPISGHATLYWYQQILGQGPKLLIQFQNNGVVDDSQLPKDRFSAERLKGVDSTLKIQPAKLEDSAVYLCASSQMGETQYFGPGTRLLVL.

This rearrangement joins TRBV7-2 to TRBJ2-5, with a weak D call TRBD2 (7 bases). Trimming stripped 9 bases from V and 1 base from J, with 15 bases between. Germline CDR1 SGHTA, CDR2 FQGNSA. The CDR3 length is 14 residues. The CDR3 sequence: CASIRGGGQETQYF. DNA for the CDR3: TGTGCCAGTATACGGGGAGGGGGCCAAGAGACCCAGTACTTC.

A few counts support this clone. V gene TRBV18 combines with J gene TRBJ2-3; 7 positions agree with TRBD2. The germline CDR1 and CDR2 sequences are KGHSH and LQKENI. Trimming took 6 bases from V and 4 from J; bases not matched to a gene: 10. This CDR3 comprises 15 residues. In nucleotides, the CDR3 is TGTGCCAGCTCCCCTGGGAGGGAAAGGTCAGATACGCAGTATTTT. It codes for CASSPGRERSDTQYF.

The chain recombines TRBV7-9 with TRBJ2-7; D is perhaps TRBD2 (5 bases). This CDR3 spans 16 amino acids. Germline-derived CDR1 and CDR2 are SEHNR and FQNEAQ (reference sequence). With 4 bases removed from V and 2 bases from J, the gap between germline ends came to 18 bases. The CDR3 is CASSSRRQHQTYEQYF. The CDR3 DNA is TGTGCCAGCAGCTCCAGGAGGCAGCACCAAACCTACGAGCAGTACTTC.

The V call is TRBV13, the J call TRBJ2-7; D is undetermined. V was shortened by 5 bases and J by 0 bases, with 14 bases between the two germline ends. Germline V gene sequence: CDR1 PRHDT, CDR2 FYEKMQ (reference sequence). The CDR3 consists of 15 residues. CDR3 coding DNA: TGTGCCAGCAGCGTGGCCCGCTGGGGCTCCTACGAGCAGTACTTC. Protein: CASSVARWGSYEQYF.

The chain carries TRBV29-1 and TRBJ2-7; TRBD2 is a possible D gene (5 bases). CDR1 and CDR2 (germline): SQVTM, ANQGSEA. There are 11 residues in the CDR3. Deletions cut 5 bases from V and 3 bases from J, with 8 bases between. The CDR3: CSVTGLYEQYF. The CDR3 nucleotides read TGCAGCGTTACCGGACTCTACGAGCAGTACTTC.

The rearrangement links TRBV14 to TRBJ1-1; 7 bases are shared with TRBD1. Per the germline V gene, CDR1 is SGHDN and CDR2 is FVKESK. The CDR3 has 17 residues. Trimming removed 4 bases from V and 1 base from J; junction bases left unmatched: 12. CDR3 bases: TGTGCCAGCAGCCCGCCCAGAGGGGGCGGATCGAACACTGAAGCTTTCTTT. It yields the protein CASSPPRGGGSNTEAFF. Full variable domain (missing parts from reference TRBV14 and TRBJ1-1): EAGVTQFPSHSVIEKGQTVTLRCDPISGHDNLYWYRRVMGKEIKFLLHFVKESKQDESGMPNNRFLAERTGGTYSTLKVQPAELEDSGVYFCASSPPRGGGSNTEAFFGQGTRLTVV.

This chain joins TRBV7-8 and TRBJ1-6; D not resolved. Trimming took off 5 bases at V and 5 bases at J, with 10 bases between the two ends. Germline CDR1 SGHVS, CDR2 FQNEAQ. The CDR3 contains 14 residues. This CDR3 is CASSRGWDNSPLHF. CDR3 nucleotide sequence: TGTGCCAGCAGCCGGGGTTGGGATAATTCACCCCTCCACTTT.

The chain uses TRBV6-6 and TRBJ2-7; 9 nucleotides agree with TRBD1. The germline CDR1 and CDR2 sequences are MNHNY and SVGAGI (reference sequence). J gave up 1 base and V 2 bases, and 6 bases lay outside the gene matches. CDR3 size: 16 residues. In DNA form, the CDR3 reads TGTGCCAGCAGTTACACACCGGACAGGGGATCCTACGAGCAGTACTTC. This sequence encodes CASSYTPDRGSYEQYF.

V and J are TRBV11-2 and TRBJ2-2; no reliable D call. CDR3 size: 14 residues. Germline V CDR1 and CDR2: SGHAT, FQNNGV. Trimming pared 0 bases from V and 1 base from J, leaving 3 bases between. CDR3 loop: CASSLERNTGELFF. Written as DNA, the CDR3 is TGTGCCAGCAGCTTAGAAAGGAACACCGGGGAGCTGTTTTTT.

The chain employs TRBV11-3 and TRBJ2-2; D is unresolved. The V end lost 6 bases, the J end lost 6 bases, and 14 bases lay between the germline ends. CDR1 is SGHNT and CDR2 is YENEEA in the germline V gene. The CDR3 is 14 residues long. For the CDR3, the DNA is TGTGCCAGCAGATTTTCGACCGCTCCCGGGGAGCTGTTTTTT. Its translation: CASRFSTAPGELFF.

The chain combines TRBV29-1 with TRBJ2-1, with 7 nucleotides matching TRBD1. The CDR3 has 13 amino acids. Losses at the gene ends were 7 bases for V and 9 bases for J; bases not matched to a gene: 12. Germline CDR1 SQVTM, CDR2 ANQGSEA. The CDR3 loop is CSARQGLGVEQFF. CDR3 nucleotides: TGCAGCGCCCGACAGGGTTTAGGGGTTGAGCAGTTCTTC.

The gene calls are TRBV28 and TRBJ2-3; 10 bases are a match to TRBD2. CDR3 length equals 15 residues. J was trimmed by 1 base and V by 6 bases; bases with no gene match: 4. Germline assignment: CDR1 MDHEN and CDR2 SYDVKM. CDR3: CASSLLAGGTDTQYF. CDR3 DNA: TGTGCCAGCAGCCTCCTAGCGGGGGGCACAGATACGCAGTATTTT.

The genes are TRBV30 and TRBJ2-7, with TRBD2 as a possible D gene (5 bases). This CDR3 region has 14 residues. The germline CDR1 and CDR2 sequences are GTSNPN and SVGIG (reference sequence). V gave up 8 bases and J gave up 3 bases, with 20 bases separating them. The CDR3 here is CALELRPSHYEQYF. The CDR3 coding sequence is TGTGCCCTCGAGCTCCGGCCTAGCCACTACGAGCAGTACTTC.

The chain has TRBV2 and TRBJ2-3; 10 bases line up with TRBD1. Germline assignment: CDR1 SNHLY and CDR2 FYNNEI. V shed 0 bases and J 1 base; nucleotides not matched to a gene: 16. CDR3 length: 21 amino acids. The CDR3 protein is CASSEATLRDRGRLGTDTQYF. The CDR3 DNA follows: TGTGCCAGCAGTGAAGCAACGCTCCGAGACAGGGGGCGTCTCGGCACAGATACGCAGTATTTT.

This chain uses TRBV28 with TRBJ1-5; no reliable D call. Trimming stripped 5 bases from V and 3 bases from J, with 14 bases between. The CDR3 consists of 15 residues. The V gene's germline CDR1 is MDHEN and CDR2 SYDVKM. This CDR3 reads CASSAGKAINQPQHF. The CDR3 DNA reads TGTGCCAGCAGTGCGGGAAAGGCTATCAATCAGCCCCAGCATTTT.

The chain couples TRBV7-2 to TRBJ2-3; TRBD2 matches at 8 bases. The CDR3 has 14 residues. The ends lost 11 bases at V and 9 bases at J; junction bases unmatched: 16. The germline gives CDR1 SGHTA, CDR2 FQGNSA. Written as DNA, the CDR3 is TGTGCCCAATCGTCCCCCTCCGGCGGGGGGACGCAGTATTTT. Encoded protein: CAQSSPSGGGTQYF. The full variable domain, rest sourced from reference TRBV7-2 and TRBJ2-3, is GAGVSQSPSNKVTEKGKDVELRCDPISGHTALYWYRQSLGQGLEFLIYFQGNSAPDKSGLPSDRFSAERTGGSVSTLTIQRTQQEDSAVYLCAQSSPSGGGTQYFGPGTRLTVL.

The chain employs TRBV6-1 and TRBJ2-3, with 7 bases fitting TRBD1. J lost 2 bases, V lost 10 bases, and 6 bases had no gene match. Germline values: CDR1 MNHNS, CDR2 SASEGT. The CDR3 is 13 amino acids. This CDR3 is CATWGQSTDTQYF. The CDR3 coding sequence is TGTGCCACCTGGGGACAGTCCACAGATACGCAGTATTTT.

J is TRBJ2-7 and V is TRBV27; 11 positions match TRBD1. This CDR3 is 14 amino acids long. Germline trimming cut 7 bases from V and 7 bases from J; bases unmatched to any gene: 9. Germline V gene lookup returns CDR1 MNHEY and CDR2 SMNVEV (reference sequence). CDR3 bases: TGTGCCAGCATCCAGGACAGGGGGCTTGGTGAGCAGTACTTC. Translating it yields CASIQDRGLGEQYF.